Listed below are T cell receptor beta chains from one sample, sequenced in a study of blood T cell repertoires in COVID-19. TCRdb keeps only in-frame clones here, not all; method: immunoSEQ multiplex PCR. The sample lists about 56,000 clones, roughly 89% occurring once. Sequencing was done on a sample of peripheral blood. These receptors all come from a woman aged 55-75 years with COVID-19, enrolled during active disease. Both conserved end residues are trimmed from each CDR3.

v_call: TRBV6-1
cdr3_aa: ASSEGGEVWETQY

v_call: TRBV24-1
cdr3_aa: ATSDLTGVKQF

v_call: TRBV5-1
cdr3_aa: ASSLEFRGDYEQY

v_call: TRBV5-1
cdr3_aa: ASSLAVGPATGEKLF

v_call: TRBV9
cdr3_aa: ASSVREGTYNEQF

v_call: TRBV5-5
cdr3_aa: ASSFPLQGSISYEQY

v_call: TRBV7-8
cdr3_aa: ASSHQGGANVLT

v_call: TRBV28
cdr3_aa: ASSPSGGADLSYEQY

v_call: TRBV6-4
cdr3_aa: ASRDMTGTGDNDGYT

v_call: TRBV11-2
cdr3_aa: ASSLTPPSTGEVEQY

v_call: TRBV3-1/TRBV3-2
cdr3_aa: ASSPRGQGNSYEQY

v_call: TRBV5-8
cdr3_aa: ASSSAGQGANGYTEAF

v_call: TRBV5-4
cdr3_aa: ASSLTQGNTEAF

v_call: TRBV4-3
cdr3_aa: ASSQGAGPVTGELF

v_call: TRBV19
cdr3_aa: ASRRDRGLDNEKLF

v_call: TRBV9
cdr3_aa: ASSPTVYAGVGGTYNEQF

v_call: TRBV19
cdr3_aa: ASTGVLTTNQPQH

v_call: TRBV10-3
cdr3_aa: AIRLLAGGSQYNEQF

v_call: TRBV4-1
cdr3_aa: ASSFTGGSSYNEQF

v_call: TRBV27
cdr3_aa: ASSLMGGNQPQH

v_call: TRBV7-9
cdr3_aa: ASSLLASYNEQF

v_call: TRBV24-1
cdr3_aa: ATEGGMADTQY

v_call: TRBV20-1
cdr3_aa: SASRPGASYEQY

v_call: TRBV2
cdr3_aa: ASSDARSPREQY

v_call: TRBV7-2
cdr3_aa: ASSLGRGGQADTQY

v_call: TRBV6-6
cdr3_aa: ASRQNKNIQY

v_call: TRBV19
cdr3_aa: ASSHAGMSQPQH

v_call: TRBV10-3
cdr3_aa: AIRETAEAF

v_call: TRBV7-2
cdr3_aa: ASNVAGSSYNEQF

v_call: TRBV5-4
cdr3_aa: ASSWGQSSYNSPLH

v_call: TRBV18
cdr3_aa: ASSPPERYNEQF

v_call: TRBV9
cdr3_aa: ASSAGGTRPQGTQY

v_call: TRBV6-2/TRBV6-3
cdr3_aa: ASSSRAGSYGYT

v_call: TRBV27
cdr3_aa: ASSTLGLQGINYGYT

v_call: TRBV11-3
cdr3_aa: ASSPRGDWNNEQF

v_call: TRBV7-9
cdr3_aa: ASSSQGAQPQH

v_call: TRBV5-1
cdr3_aa: ASSLEFRGPEAF

v_call: TRBV19
cdr3_aa: ASSMGGARLMNTEAF

v_call: TRBV19
cdr3_aa: ASSISSGLIMF

v_call: TRBV4-3
cdr3_aa: ASSPTGASSYEQY

v_call: TRBV7-2
cdr3_aa: ASSPMDREDEQY

v_call: TRBV6-5
cdr3_aa: ASSAGTSGHNEQF

v_call: TRBV5-1
cdr3_aa: ASSTREGLRTGELF

v_call: TRBV7-2
cdr3_aa: ASSLVGTGNNYGYT

v_call: TRBV30
cdr3_aa: AWSLRGNEQF

v_call: TRBV28
cdr3_aa: ASSPAGTSGRHSYEQY